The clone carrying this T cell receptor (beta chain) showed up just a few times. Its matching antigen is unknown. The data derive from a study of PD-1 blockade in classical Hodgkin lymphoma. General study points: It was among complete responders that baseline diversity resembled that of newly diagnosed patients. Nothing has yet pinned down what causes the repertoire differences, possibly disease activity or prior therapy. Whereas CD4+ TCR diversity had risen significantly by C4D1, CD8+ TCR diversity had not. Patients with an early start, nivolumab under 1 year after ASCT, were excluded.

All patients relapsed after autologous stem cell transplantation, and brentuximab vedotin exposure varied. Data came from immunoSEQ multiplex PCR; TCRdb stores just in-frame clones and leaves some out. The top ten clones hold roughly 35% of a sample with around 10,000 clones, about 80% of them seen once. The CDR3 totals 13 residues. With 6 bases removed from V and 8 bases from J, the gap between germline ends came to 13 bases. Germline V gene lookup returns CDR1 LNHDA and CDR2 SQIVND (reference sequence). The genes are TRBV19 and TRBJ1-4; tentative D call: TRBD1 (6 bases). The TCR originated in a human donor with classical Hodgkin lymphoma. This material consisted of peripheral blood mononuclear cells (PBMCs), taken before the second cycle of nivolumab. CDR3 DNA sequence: TGTGCCAGTAGGGGAGGGGGAAGAGAAAAACTGTTTTTT. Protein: CASRGGGREKLFF.